This TCR beta chain came from a study of blood T cell repertoires in COVID-19. Study at large: Both acute and convalescent COVID-19 samples were obtained from the United States, Italy and Spain. Sources were T cells, B-cell-depleted T cells, or PBMCs; the material itself was cDNA or gDNA.

The CDR3 length is 14 residues. V dropped 3 bases and J dropped 5; count of bases not matched to a gene: 6. The germline gives CDR1 KGHSH, CDR2 LQKENI. Study processing details: Researchers report that nucleated cell counts were estimated from reference gene primer amplification. Clones were read by immunoSEQ multiplex PCR, and TCRdb kept only the in-frame ones, dropping some. The V and J calls and clone size were taken over from that table, and D and trimming were inferred from the DNA. This table holds tens of thousands of clones, 90% found once. The specimen sequenced was peripheral blood. This sequence joins TRBV18 and TRBJ2-5, with 7 bases fitting TRBD1. The source of this sequence is an elderly woman with active or convalescent COVID-19. CDR3 sequence: CASSPTGDGETQYF. DNA for the CDR3: TGTGCCAGCTCACCTACAGGGGACGGGGAGACCCAGTACTTC.